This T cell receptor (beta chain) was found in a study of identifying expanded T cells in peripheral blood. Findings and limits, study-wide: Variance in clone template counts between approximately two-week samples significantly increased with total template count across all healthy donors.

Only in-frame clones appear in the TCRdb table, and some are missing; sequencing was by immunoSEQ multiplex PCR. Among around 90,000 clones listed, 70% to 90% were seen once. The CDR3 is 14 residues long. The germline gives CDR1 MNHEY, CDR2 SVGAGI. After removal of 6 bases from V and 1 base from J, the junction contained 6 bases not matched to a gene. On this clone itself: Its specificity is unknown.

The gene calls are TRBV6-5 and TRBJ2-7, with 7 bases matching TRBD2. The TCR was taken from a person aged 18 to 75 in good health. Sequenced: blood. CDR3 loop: CASRAVGGSYEQYF. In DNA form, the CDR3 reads TGTGCCAGCAGAGCGGTGGGGGGGTCCTACGAGCAGTACTTC.